A single sample is the source of the 14 T cell receptor beta chains below, sequenced in a study of T-cell reconstitution after alpha-beta-depleted transplantation in children. As it was prepared, the TCRbeta library received unique molecular identifiers. TCRdb processed the PCR reads anew with MiXCR; each CDR3 protein has one entry. The sample carries approximately 250,000 distinct CDR3 sequences, around 8.9% recorded once. Source: PBMCs from the stem cell graft donor, taken from the stem cell graft. The receptor source for this set is a human donor who donated a stem cell graft to a child with SCID.

The chain has TRBV6-6 and TRBJ2-5; no firm D call. Germline CDR1 reads MNHNY; CDR2 reads SVGAGI (reference sequence). Trimming removed 9 bases from V and 5 bases from J, with 16 bases in between. CDR3 size: 13 residues. CDR3 protein: CASRLDGLETQYF. The CDR3 DNA reads TGTGCCAGTAGACTGGACGGCCTTGAGACCCAGTACTTC.

The table lists this clonotype with many counts. The gene calls are TRBV7-9 and TRBJ1-4; perhaps TRBD1 as D (5 bases). The CDR3 runs 15 residues. With 5 bases removed from V and 4 bases from J, the gap between germline ends came to 14 bases. CDR1 and CDR2 from the germline V gene are SEHNR and FQNEAQ (reference sequence). Here the CDR3 reads CASSRPQEINEKLFF. As DNA, the CDR3 is TGTGCCAGCAGCAGACCACAGGAGATTAATGAAAAACTGTTTTTT.

This sequence joins TRBV5-1 and TRBJ2-4; 8 positions agree with TRBD1. This CDR3 is 14 amino acids long. Germline V CDR1 and CDR2: SGHRS, YFSETQ. V dropped 2 bases and J dropped 8; count of bases not matched to a gene: 6. The CDR3 sequence: CASSFSGTGDIQYF. In nucleotides, the CDR3 is TGCGCCAGCAGCTTCTCCGGGACAGGTGACATTCAGTACTTC.

On this clonotype: A much larger clone lies a single base off, so this may be a read error. The V call is TRBV2, the J call TRBJ2-7; D uncertain. CDR3 length: 13 residues. Germline V gives CDR1 SNHLY, CDR2 FYNNEI. With 3 bases removed from V and 6 bases from J, the gap between germline ends came to 12 bases. CDR3: CASSDFAVCEQYF. DNA for the CDR3: TGTGCCAGCAGTGATTTCGCGGTATGCGAGCAGTACTTC.

This clonotype has only a few counts. Since a much larger clone is just one base distant, this may be a read error. CDR3: CCARGVIAGGQKETQYF. CDR3 sequence (DNA): TGCTGTGCTAGAGGGGTCATCGCGGGGGGACAGAAAGAGACCCAGTACTTC. This sequence joins TRBV20-1 and TRBJ2-5; D may be TRBD2 (8 bases). This CDR3 comprises 17 residues. Per germline, CDR1 DFQATT and CDR2 SNEGSKA (reference sequence).

CDR3 sequence reads: CSARDPRTVDKLFF. The CDR3 coding sequence is TGCAGTGCTAGAGATCCCCGGACGGTGGACAAACTGTTTTTT. The chain couples TRBV20-1 to TRBJ1-4; D is unresolved. The V gene lost 0 bases and the J gene lost 11 bases, with 16 bases spanning the gap. The germline V gene has CDR1 DFQATT and CDR2 SNEGSKA (reference sequence). The CDR3 runs 14 residues.

Many counts were recorded for this clonotype. CDR3 DNA sequence: TGTGCCAGCTTCCCCTTATCGAACACTGAAGCTTTCTTT. Residues: CASFPLSNTEAFF. V is TRBV7-8 and J is TRBJ1-1, with no clear D. Per germline, CDR1 SGHVS and CDR2 FQNEAQ. The germline V and J ends were trimmed by 8 bases and 1 base, with 11 bases remaining between them. CDR3 length: 13 residues. Full variable domain (missing parts from reference TRBV7-8 and TRBJ1-1): GAGVSQSPRYKVAKRGQDVALRCDPISGHVSLFWYQQALGQGPEFLTYFQNEAQLDKSGLPSDRFFAERPEGSVSTLKIQRTQQEDSAVYLCASFPLSNTEAFFGQGTRLTVV.

Comments on this clonotype: A much larger clone sits a single nucleotide away, making a read error possible. This chain joins TRBV5-1 and TRBJ2-3; perhaps TRBD1 as D (6 bases). This CDR3 is 14 amino acids long. The germline gives CDR1 SGHRS, CDR2 YFSETQ. CDR3 coding DNA: TGCGTCAGCAGTTTGGGGGCGGAGGCAGATACGCAGTATTTT. It is translated as CVSSLGAEADTQYF.

There are many counts of this clonotype. The rearrangement links TRBV5-1 to TRBJ1-1; D is uncertain. Trimming removed 3 bases from V and 1 base from J, with 10 bases in between. Germline V gene lookup returns CDR1 SGHRS and CDR2 YFSETQ. This CDR3 contains 14 residues. CDR3 protein: CASSWLNKNTEAFF. The CDR3 DNA is TGCGCCAGCAGCTGGCTCAACAAGAACACTGAAGCTTTCTTT.

The table lists this clonotype with many counts. The V call is TRBV5-1, the J call TRBJ2-3, with D perhaps TRBD2 (7 bases). In germline, CDR1 is SGHRS, CDR2 YFSETQ. This CDR3 has 13 residues. The V and J ends lost 4 bases and 6 bases respectively, with 12 bases between them. Here the CDR3 reads CASSDGGRDTQYF. In DNA form, the CDR3 reads TGCGCCAGCAGCGACGGGGGGCGCGATACGCAGTATTTT.

This clonotype was observed at least ten times. The J gene is TRBJ2-3, the V gene TRBV18; 11 nucleotides match TRBD2. Looked up from germline, CDR1 is KGHSH and CDR2 is LQKENI. The V gene end was trimmed by 3 bases and the J gene end by 6 bases; junction bases not matched to a gene: 17. This CDR3 is 19 amino acids long. The CDR3 region is CASSPIPVTSGGYIDTQYF. The DNA for the CDR3 is TGTGCCAGCTCACCGATACCCGTCACTAGCGGGGGTTATATTGATACGCAGTATTTT.

This clonotype was counted ten times or more. The chain has TRBV25-1 and TRBJ2-1; TRBD2 aligns across 8 bases. Germline V gives CDR1 MGHDK, CDR2 SYGVNS. The ends lost 1 base at V and 8 bases at J; junction bases unmatched: 7. CDR3 length: 15 amino acids. CDR3 amino acids: CASSEWEAGAHEQFF. The CDR3 bases are TGTGCCAGCAGTGAATGGGAAGCGGGGGCCCATGAGCAGTTCTTC.

This clonotype has ten or more counts. The CDR3 loop is CASSTVNSYEQYF. The CDR3 region has the DNA TGCGCCAGCAGCACAGTCAACTCCTACGAGCAGTACTTC. This chain connects TRBV5-1 to TRBJ2-7; D gene uncertain. The CDR3 runs 13 residues. The germline CDR1 and CDR2 sequences are SGHRS and YFSETQ. The V end was cut by 4 bases, the J end by 0 bases, with 8 bases between.

The chain employs TRBV24-1 and TRBJ2-1; weak D call: TRBD2 (5 bases). The CDR3 loop spans 14 amino acids. V lost 6 bases and J 4 bases, leaving 12 bases between the germline ends. Germline V lookup: CDR1 KGHDR, CDR2 SFDVKD. Written as DNA, the CDR3 is TGTGCCACCAGTTATAAGGGAGTGTACAATGAGCAGTTCTTC. Its translation is CATSYKGVYNEQFF.